This T cell receptor beta chain was captured by sequencing in a study of cytomegalovirus exposure and HLA in healthy donors. Study results and caveats: When presence/absence was analysed, sequencing depth was taken to be roughly uniform across donors. What was likely a sequencing artifact was a cluster of highly shared sequence variants. Reportedly, fewer N-insertions than the approximately 680-donor mean appeared in an Asian-associated ancestry cluster in a later analysis.

Of note for this clone: The target antigen is unknown.

The PCR had 60 Vbeta and 13 Jbeta primers. Libraries were prepared by immunoSEQ multiplex PCR; TCRdb keeps only in-frame clonotypes and omits some of them. The repertoire holds 200,000 to 250,000 clones, with roughly 83% as singletons. The V gene's germline CDR1 is MNHEY and CDR2 SMNVEV (reference sequence). The V end lost 5 bases, the J end lost 5 bases, and 15 bases lay between the germline ends. The CDR3 is 14 residues long. J is TRBJ2-5 and V is TRBV27; a possible D gene is TRBD2 (6 bases). The sequence came from a boy aged 2 to 9 in good health and CMV-seronegative. Sequencing was done on a sample of PBMCs. The CDR3: CASSSTGLLETQYF. CDR3 nucleotide sequence: TGTGCCAGCAGTAGTACGGGACTCCTGGAGACCCAGTACTTC.